A selection of T cell receptor beta chains follows, all from one sample in a study of T cell changes during pregnancy in multiple sclerosis. The assay was immunoSEQ multiplex PCR, and TCRdb's table has in-frame clones only and misses some. Found here are more than 100,000 clones, almost 95% of them singletons; the top ten hold 0.8% to 1%. The sequencing used peripheral blood, collected after pregnancy. The receptor source for this set is a female donor with multiple sclerosis, enrolled in a pregnancy study. CDR3s include the opening cysteine and the closing phenylalanine or tryptophan. Each record gives: V gene, D gene, clone size, J gene, CDR3 protein, CDR3 DNA. The D gene is left open where the match is weak. Size values are once, few and many counts, or a class for expanded clones, and some rows have none.

>TRBV5-8|TRBD1|NA|TRBJ1-2
CASSVHRGGYTF
TGTGCCAGCAGCGTACACAGGGGCGGCTACACCTTC
>TRBV2|NA|NA|TRBJ1-2
CATLGGVSAF
TGTGCCACCCTTGGGGGGGTAAGCGCCTTC
>TRBV7-9|TRBD1|NA|TRBJ2-7
CASSSLDRLNEQYF
TGTGCCAGCAGCTCCCTGGACAGGTTGAATGAGCAGTACTTC
>TRBV10-3|NA|few|TRBJ1-5
CAIRTGSQGPQHF
TGTGCCATCAGGACAGGTTCACAGGGGCCCCAGCATTTT
>TRBV4-3|TRBD1|once|TRBJ1-6
CASSQDTDRGQGSPLHF
TGCGCCAGCAGCCAAGACACGGACAGGGGGCAAGGTTCACCCCTCCACTTT
>TRBV4-1|TRBD2|NA|TRBJ2-4
CASSQDPQTSGRAKNIQYF
TGCGCCAGCAGCCAAGATCCCCAAACTAGCGGGAGGGCCAAAAACATTCAGTACTTC
>TRBV28|TRBD2|NA|TRBJ2-7
CASSFGTSTVEQYF
TGTGCCAGCAGTTTTGGGACTAGCACCGTCGAGCAGTACTTC
>TRBV6-6|TRBD1|NA|TRBJ2-7
CASSNGQVRDYEQYF
TGTGCCAGCAGTAACGGACAGGTGAGAGACTACGAGCAGTACTTC
>TRBV7-9|NA|NA|TRBJ2-3
CASSLPGRPTQYF
TGTGCCAGCAGCCTCCCAGGGCGGCCTACGCAGTATTTT
>TRBV7-9|TRBD1|NA|TRBJ1-3
CASSLGQGAISVDTIYF
TGTGCCAGCAGTTTAGGACAGGGGGCGATCTCGGTGGACACCATATATTTT
>TRBV4-2|NA|NA|TRBJ2-7
CASSQDGAPLSAGGSYEQYF
TGTGCCAGCAGCCAAGATGGGGCACCGTTAAGTGCCGGGGGCTCCTACGAGCAGTACTTC
>TRBV5-4|TRBD1|NA|TRBJ1-2
CASSPTGYGYTF
TGTGCCAGCAGCCCGACAGGGTATGGCTACACCTTC
>TRBV5-5|NA|NA|TRBJ1-3
CASSLFLSGNTIYF
TGTGCCAGCAGCTTGTTTCTCTCTGGAAACACCATATATTTT
>TRBV5-1|NA|NA|TRBJ2-5
CASSLGRGSQETQYF
TGCGCCAGCAGCTTGGGGAGGGGCTCACAAGAGACCCAGTACTTC
>TRBV28|NA|NA|TRBJ1-4
CASSFGGASGEKLFF
TGTGCCAGCAGTTTCGGGGGGGCTTCAGGGGAAAAACTGTTTTTT
>TRBV5-1|NA|few|TRBJ2-1
CASSLAGNEQFF
TGCGCCAGCAGCTTGGCCGGGAATGAGCAGTTCTTC
>TRBV5-4|TRBD1|NA|TRBJ1-2
CASSLIHSGTGTLSYTF
TGTGCCAGCAGCCTAATACACTCCGGGACAGGGACTTTGAGCTACACCTTC
>TRBV29-1|NA|NA|TRBJ2-1
CSVGADVYNEQFF
TGCAGCGTTGGAGCGGACGTATACAATGAGCAGTTCTTC
>TRBV29-1|TRBD1|NA|TRBJ2-7
CSVRQGAGYEQYF
TGCAGCGTTAGGCAGGGGGCTGGCTACGAGCAGTACTTC
>TRBV5-5|NA|NA|TRBJ1-1
CASSAGSNTEAFF
TGTGCCAGCAGCGCCGGGAGTAACACTGAAGCTTTCTTT
>TRBV5-4|NA|once|TRBJ2-2
CASSGPYGNTGELFF
TGTGCCAGCAGTGGGCCGTATGGGAACACCGGGGAGCTGTTTTTT
>TRBV7-9|TRBD1|NA|TRBJ1-2
CASSLARQGNYGYTF
TGTGCCAGCAGCTTAGCTAGACAGGGGAACTATGGCTACACCTTC
>TRBV4-2|TRBD2|NA|TRBJ2-2
CASSRRLAGGPGGELFF
TGTGCCAGCAGCCGTCGACTAGCGGGGGGGCCGGGCGGGGAGCTGTTTTTT
>TRBV29-1|TRBD1|NA|TRBJ1-1
CSVTPGTGNTEAFF
TGCAGCGTCACCCCCGGGACAGGGAACACTGAAGCTTTCTTT
>TRBV19|NA|NA|TRBJ2-6
CASGGARLLEGANVLTF
TGTGCCAGTGGTGGGGCTAGGCTCTTGGAAGGGGCCAACGTCCTGACTTTC
>TRBV9|TRBD2|NA|TRBJ2-1
CASSVGTSDNEQFF
TGTGCCAGCAGCGTAGGGACTAGCGACAATGAGCAGTTCTTC
>TRBV7-2|NA|NA|TRBJ1-1
CASSYYTEAFF
TGTGCCAGCAGCTACTACACTGAAGCTTTCTTT
>TRBV4-3|NA|NA|TRBJ2-6
CASSPARPSSGANVLTF
TGCGCCAGCAGCCCGGCGAGGCCCAGCTCTGGGGCCAACGTCCTGACTTTC
>TRBV4-1|TRBD1|NA|TRBJ1-3
CASSQPGTGYGNTIYF
TGCGCCAGCAGCCAACCCGGGACAGGGTACGGAAACACCATATATTTT
>TRBV30|TRBD1|NA|TRBJ2-7
CAWRKQGLSEQYF
TGTGCCTGGCGGAAACAGGGGTTGAGCGAGCAGTACTTC
>TRBV10-1|NA|NA|TRBJ2-7
CASSESGVGYEQYF
TGCGCCAGCAGTGAGTCGGGAGTGGGCTACGAGCAGTACTTC
>TRBV7-3|NA|NA|TRBJ2-5
CASSLNSGYQETQYF
TGTGCCAGCAGCTTAAATTCAGGGTACCAAGAGACCCAGTACTTC
>TRBV5-1|TRBD2|NA|TRBJ2-1
CASNGGSAVHNEQFF
TGCGCCAGCAATGGCGGGAGCGCAGTTCACAATGAGCAGTTCTTC